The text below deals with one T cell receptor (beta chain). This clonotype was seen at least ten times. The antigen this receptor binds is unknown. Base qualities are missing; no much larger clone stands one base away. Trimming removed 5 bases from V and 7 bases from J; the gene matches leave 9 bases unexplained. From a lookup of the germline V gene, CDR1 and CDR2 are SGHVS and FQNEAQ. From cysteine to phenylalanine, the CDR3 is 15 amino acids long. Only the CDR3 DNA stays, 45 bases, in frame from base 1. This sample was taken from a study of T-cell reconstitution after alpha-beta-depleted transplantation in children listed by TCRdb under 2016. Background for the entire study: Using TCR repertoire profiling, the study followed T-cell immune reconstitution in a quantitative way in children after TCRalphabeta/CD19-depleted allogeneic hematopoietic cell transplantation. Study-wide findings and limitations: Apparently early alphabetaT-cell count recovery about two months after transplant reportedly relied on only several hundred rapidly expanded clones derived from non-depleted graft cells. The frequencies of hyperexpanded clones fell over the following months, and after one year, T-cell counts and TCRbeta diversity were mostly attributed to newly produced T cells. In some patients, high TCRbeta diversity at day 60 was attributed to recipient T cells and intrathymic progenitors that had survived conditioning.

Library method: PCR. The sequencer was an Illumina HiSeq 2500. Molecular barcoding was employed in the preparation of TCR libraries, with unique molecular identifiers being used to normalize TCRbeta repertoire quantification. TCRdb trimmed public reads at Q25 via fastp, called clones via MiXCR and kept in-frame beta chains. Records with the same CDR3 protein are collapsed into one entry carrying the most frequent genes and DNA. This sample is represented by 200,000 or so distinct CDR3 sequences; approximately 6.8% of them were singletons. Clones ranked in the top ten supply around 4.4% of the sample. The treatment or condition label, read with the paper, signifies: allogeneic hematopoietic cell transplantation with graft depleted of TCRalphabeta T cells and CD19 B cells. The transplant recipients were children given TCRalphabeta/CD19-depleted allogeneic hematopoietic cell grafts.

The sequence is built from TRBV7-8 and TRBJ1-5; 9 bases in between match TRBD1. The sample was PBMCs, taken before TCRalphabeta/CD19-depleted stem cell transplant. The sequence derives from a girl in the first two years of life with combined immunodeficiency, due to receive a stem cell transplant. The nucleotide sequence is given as TGTGCCAGCAGCCGGACAGGGGATATGGTCCAGCCCCAGCATTTT. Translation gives CASSRTGDMVQPQHF.